This TCR beta chain came from a study of human T cells and chemical hapten exposure (dated by TCRdb to the early 2020s). Regarding the research as a whole: For sensitization, 2% DPC in acetone was applied to an approximately 2 cm by approximately 2 cm area of upper inner arm skin. Weekly therapeutic DPC doses were additionally applied to the scalp of patients throughout the roughly 26-week study period. Patch testing on the upper back used Finn chambers containing 0.01% DPC, with scoring done after 6 days according to International Contact Dermatitis Research Group standards. The mostly female patient cohort included alopecia areata with under or over 50% scalp involvement, alopecia totalis and alopecia universalis. Libraries were combined into a pool for sequencing, and differences in TCR yield between samples came mainly from small differences in library volumes within the pool. The study tracked peripheral blood TCR repertoire changes in vivo during primary and secondary sensitization to the hapten diphenylcyclopropenone (DPC) in alopecia patients. Blood samples were taken from patients before sensitization (week 0) and at 2, 6 and about 24 weeks after DPC sensitization. Blood for TCR sequencing was provided by twenty-nine alopecia patients at one to four time points (pre-sensitization, 2, 6 and 24 weeks).

General findings and caveats noted by the study authors: All patients had alopecia, a presumed autoimmune disease, so their immune response might differ from that of healthy individuals. Expanded TCRs formed significantly more large CDR3 similarity clusters than pre-sensitization or healthy control sets, consistent with antigen-driven responses. A positive correlation was found between the number of PT1 expanded TCRs and patch test score, with significance reached at thresholds 8, 16 and 32 but not 4. Repeated subsampling changed both the strength of the expansion versus patch-test correlation and the threshold at which the correlation became significant. The number of TCRs above 1 in 1000 frequency did not change with DPC sensitization; there was no evidence of global repertoire structure alterations.

The CDR3, from cysteine to phenylalanine, totals 15 residues. Left in the record is the CDR3 DNA by itself, 45 bases read in frame from the first base. V lost 6 bases and J lost 2 bases; the stretch between them is 15 bases long. The time point label for this specimen denotes: pre-sensitization, week 0. The treatment or condition label, read with the paper, signifies: therapeutic diphenylcyclopropenone sensitization with weekly scalp DPC. At every patch-test visit, the blood draw took place before the patch test was put on. Patients were eligible if aged 18 to 70, diagnosed with alopecia and judged suitable for DPC therapy, and pregnant patients were excluded. Unfractionated whole blood was collected in Tempus Blood RNA tubes, and total RNA was extracted from that blood. This clonotype was observed a handful of times. Its antigen specificity is not known. The record has no base qualities; no much larger clone is one base away.

Library creation used RACE. Sequencing used a NextSeq 500. During library preparation, unique molecular identifiers were attached to individual cDNA molecules so that TCRs could be counted quantitatively and reproducibly. Each blood RNA sample was used to sequence both TCR alpha and TCR beta chains. The authors' analysis ran thus. The median number of TCRs per sample was 95,638, ranging from about 23,224 to 690,600. The Decombinator software suite was used to annotate V, J and CDR3 in the TCR reads. Every sample was subsampled to the same number of TCRs (28,000) for the PS versus PT1 abundance plots. Expanded TCRs were defined as absent before sensitization and observed at least eight times at the 2-week time point. The raw public data were reprocessed by TCRdb itself: fastp quality trimming at Q25, MiXCR clonotype calling, in-frame beta chains only. CDR3 protein duplicates are merged, each entry listing the most common genes and DNA. TCRdb's processing, not the authors', yielded these V and J calls. The sample records a few hundred thousand distinct CDR3 sequences, around 5.5% of which are singletons. About 8.2% of the sample is in the top ten clones.

The clonotype was recovered from a woman aged 18-30 years with alopecia areata. Some clones in this sample may be carry-over from other donors' samples. The sequencing used whole blood, collected in connection with sensitization to the hapten diphenylcyclopropenone (DPC). The V gene is TRBV12-3 or TRBV12-4 and the J gene is TRBJ2-3, and the D gene may be TRBD2, 6 bases matching. The CDR3 region has the sequence CASRLGLPNTDTQYF. The nucleotide sequence reads as follows: TGTGCCAGCAGGCTGGGACTCCCCAACACAGATACGCAGTATTTT.